These T cell receptor beta chains were read from a single sample in a study of blood T cell repertoires in COVID-19. Only in-frame clones appear in the TCRdb table, and some are missing; sequencing was by immunoSEQ multiplex PCR. The table includes roughly 180,000 clones, 79% detected once. Sample: peripheral blood. Receptors originate from a man aged 55 to 70 with active or convalescent COVID-19. The CDR3 runs from the conserved cysteine through the conserved F or W. A D gene is named only where the DNA matches it firmly. Clone size appears in some rows only: once, few, many, or a class for an expanded clone.

V	size	D	length	J	CDR3	DNA
TRBV7-8	NA	NA	15	TRBJ2-7	CASSLGTGMSYEQYF	TGTGCCAGCAGCTTAGGAACAGGGATGTCCTACGAGCAGTACTTC
TRBV3-1/TRBV3-2	NA	TRBD2	15	TRBJ2-7	CASPSLAGGSYEQYF	TGTGCCAGCCCGTCACTAGCGGGAGGCTCCTACGAGCAGTACTTC
TRBV5-5	once	TRBD2	15	TRBJ2-5	CASSLIAGRAETQYF	TGTGCCAGCAGCTTGATAGCGGGACGCGCGGAGACCCAGTACTTC
TRBV6-5	NA	NA	14	TRBJ2-3	CASSTLGPTDTQYF	TGTGCCAGCAGTACACTAGGTCCTACAGATACGCAGTATTTT
TRBV28	NA	NA	15	TRBJ1-5	CASGEIGTPNQPQHF	TGTGCCAGCGGAGAAATCGGGACACCCAATCAGCCCCAGCATTTT
TRBV18	few	NA	15	TRBJ2-5	CASSPSLQLQETQYF	TGTGCCAGCTCACCATCCTTACAGTTACAAGAGACCCAGTACTTC
TRBV29-1	NA	NA	15	TRBJ2-7	CSVEGQQFSPYEQYF	TGCAGCGTTGAAGGTCAACAGTTTTCCCCTTACGAGCAGTACTTC
TRBV18	NA	TRBD2	16	TRBJ2-2	CASSAGLAGGTGELFF	TGTGCCAGCTCAGCCGGACTAGCGGGAGGCACCGGGGAGCTGTTTTTT
TRBV24-1	NA	NA	11	TRBJ2-7	CATSDHYEQYF	TGTGCCACCAGTGATCATTACGAGCAGTACTTC
TRBV7-3	few	TRBD1	12	TRBJ1-1	CASSSTTGEAFF	TGTGCCAGCAGCTCAACGACAGGGGAAGCTTTCTTT
TRBV7-3	NA	TRBD2	16	TRBJ2-1	CASSPHSSGGENEQFF	TGTGCCAGCAGCCCCCACTCTAGCGGGGGGGAAAATGAGCAGTTCTTC
TRBV7-9	NA	NA	14	TRBJ1-5	CASSRDRRNQPQHF	TGTGCCAGCAGCCGAGACAGACGCAATCAGCCCCAGCATTTT
TRBV2	NA	NA	13	TRBJ1-4	CASSGDGGQKLFF	TGTGCCAGCAGTGGGGATGGAGGGCAAAAACTGTTTTTT
TRBV19	NA	TRBD1	13	TRBJ1-1	CASKTGRNTEAFF	TGTGCCAGCAAGACAGGGCGGAACACTGAAGCTTTCTTT
TRBV19	once	NA	14	TRBJ2-1	CASKLRGIYNEQFF	TGTGCCAGTAAGCTCCGGGGAATTTACAATGAGCAGTTCTTC